This T cell receptor beta chain originates from a study of blood T cell repertoires in COVID-19. V lost 5 bases, J lost 9 bases, and 13 bases lay in between. CDR1 and CDR2 (germline): LNHDA, SQIVND (reference sequence). This CDR3 spans 13 amino acids. Data came from immunoSEQ multiplex PCR; TCRdb stores just in-frame clones and leaves some out. The profile shows some 44,000 clones, 80% to 90% of them singletons. The TCR sequence derives from a man in his 60s with active COVID-19. V and J are TRBV19 and TRBJ2-2; D possibly corresponds to TRBD1 (5 bases). The sample comprised peripheral blood. CDR3 sequence (DNA): TGTGCCAGTAGTCAGGGCCTCTCTAGGGAGCTGTTTTTT. This translates into CASSQGLSRELFF.